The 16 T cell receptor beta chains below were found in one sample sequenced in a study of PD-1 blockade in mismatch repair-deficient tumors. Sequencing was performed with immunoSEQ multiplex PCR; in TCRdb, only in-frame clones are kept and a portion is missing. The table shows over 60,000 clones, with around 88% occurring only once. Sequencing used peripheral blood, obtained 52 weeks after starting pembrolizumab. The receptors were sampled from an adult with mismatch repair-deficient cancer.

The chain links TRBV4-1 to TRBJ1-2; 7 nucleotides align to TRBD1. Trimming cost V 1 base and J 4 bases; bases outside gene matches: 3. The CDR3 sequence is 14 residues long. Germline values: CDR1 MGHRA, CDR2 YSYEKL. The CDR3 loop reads CASSQVTGPYGYTF. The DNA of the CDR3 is TGCGCCAGCAGCCAAGTGACAGGGCCCTATGGCTACACCTTC.

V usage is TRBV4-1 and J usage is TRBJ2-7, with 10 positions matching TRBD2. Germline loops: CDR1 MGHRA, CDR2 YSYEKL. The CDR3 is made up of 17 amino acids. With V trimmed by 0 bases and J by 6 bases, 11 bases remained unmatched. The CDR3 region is CASSQDLFSGRAVEQYF. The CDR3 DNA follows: TGCGCCAGCAGCCAAGATTTATTCAGCGGGAGGGCCGTCGAGCAGTACTTC.

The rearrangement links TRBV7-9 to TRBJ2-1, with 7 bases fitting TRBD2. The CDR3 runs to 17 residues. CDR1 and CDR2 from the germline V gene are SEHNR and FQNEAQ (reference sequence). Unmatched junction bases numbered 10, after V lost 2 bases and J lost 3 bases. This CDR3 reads CASSLSGWGDYYNEQFF. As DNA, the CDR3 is TGTGCCAGCAGCTTAAGTGGGTGGGGGGACTACTACAATGAGCAGTTCTTC. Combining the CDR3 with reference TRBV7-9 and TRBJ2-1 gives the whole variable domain DTGVSQNPRHKITKRGQNVTFRCDPISEHNRLYWYRQTLGQGPEFLTYFQNEAQLEKSRLLSDRFSAERPKGSFSTLEIQRTEQGDSAMYLCASSLSGWGDYYNEQFFGPGTRLTVL.

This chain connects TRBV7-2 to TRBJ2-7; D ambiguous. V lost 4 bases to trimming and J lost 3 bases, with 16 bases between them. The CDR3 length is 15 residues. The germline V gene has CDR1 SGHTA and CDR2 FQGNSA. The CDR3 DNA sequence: TGTGCCAGCAGCTCTCGGTCGTCTGTTGGCTACGAGCAGTACTTC. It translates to CASSSRSSVGYEQYF.

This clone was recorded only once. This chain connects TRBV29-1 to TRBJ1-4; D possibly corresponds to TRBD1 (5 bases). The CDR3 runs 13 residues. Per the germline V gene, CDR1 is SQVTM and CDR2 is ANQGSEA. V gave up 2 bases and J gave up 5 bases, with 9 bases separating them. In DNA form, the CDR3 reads TGCAGCGTTGAATTGGCAGGGAATGAAAAACTGTTTTTT. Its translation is CSVELAGNEKLFF.

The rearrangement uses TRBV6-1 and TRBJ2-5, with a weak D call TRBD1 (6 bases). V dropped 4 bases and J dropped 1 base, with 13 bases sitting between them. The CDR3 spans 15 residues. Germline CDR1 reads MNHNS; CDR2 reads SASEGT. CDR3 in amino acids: CASSVSQGTQETQYF. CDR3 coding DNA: TGTGCCAGCAGTGTGAGTCAGGGGACCCAAGAGACCCAGTACTTC.

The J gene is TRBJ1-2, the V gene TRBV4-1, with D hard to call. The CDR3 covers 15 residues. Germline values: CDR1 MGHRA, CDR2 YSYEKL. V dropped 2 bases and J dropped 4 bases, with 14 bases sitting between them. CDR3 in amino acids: CASSQLLRGSYGYTF. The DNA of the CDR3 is TGCGCCAGCAGCCAACTTTTGCGGGGAAGCTATGGCTACACCTTC.

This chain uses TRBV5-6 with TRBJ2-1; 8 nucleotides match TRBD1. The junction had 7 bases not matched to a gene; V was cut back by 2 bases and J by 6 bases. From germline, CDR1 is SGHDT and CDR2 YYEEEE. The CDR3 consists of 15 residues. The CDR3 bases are TGTGCCAGCAGCTTTGGCCAGGGGGCAGGCAATGAGCAGTTCTTC. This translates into CASSFGQGAGNEQFF.

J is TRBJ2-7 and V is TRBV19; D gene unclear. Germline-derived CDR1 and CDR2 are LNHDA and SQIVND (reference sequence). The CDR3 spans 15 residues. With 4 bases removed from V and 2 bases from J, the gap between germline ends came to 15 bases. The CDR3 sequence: CASSTYGRSAYEQYF. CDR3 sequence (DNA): TGTGCCAGTAGTACGTACGGTAGGTCGGCCTACGAGCAGTACTTC.

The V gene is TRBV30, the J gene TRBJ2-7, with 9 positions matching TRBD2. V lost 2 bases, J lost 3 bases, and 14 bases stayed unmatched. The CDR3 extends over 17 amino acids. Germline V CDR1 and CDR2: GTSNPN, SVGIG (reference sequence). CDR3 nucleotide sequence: TGTGCCTGGAGTTCCTCAGGCGGGAGGGTCTCCTACTACGAGCAGTACTTC. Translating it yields CAWSSSGGRVSYYEQYF. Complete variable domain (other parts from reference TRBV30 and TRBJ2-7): SQTIHQWPATLVQPVGSPLSLECTVEGTSNPNLYWYRQAAGRGLQLLFYSVGIGQISSEVPQNLSASRPQDRQFILSSKKLLLSDSGFYLCAWSSSGGRVSYYEQYFGPGTRLTVT.

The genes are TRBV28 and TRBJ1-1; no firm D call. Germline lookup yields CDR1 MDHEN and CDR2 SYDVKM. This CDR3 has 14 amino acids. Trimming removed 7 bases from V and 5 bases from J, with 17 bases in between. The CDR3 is CASKDLGGGTEAFF. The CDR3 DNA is TGTGCCAGCAAGGATTTGGGCGGCGGGACTGAAGCTTTCTTT.

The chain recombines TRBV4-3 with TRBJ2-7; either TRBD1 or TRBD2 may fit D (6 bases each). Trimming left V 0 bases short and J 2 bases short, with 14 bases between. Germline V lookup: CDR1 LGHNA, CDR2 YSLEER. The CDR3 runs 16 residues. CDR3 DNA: TGCGCCAGCAGCCAAGATAAGGGGGGCGTCCCCTACGAGCAGTACTTC. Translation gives CASSQDKGGVPYEQYF.

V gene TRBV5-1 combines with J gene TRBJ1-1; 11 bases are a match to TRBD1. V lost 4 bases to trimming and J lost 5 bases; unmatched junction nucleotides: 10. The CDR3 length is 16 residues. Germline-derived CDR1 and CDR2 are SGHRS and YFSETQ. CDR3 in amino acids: CASSIGQGARDTEAFF. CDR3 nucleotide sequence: TGCGCCAGCAGCATAGGACAGGGGGCAAGAGATACTGAAGCTTTCTTT.

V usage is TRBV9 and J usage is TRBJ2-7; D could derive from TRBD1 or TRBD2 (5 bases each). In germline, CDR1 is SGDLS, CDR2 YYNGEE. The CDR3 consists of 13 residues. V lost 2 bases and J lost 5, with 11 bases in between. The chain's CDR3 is CASSVEGLNEQYF. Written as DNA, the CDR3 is TGTGCCAGCAGCGTCGAGGGGCTGAACGAGCAGTACTTC.

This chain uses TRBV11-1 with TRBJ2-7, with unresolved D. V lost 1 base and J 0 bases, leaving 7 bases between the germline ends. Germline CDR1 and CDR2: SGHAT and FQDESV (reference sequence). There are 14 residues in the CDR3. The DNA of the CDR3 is TGTGCCAGCAGCTTAGGGCCGAGCTCCTACGAGCAGTACTTC. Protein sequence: CASSLGPSSYEQYF. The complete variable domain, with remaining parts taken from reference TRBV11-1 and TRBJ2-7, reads EAEVAQSPRYKITEKSQAVAFWCDPISGHATLYWYRQILGQGPELLVQFQDESVVDDSQLPKDRFSAERLKGVDSTLKIQPAELGDSAMYLCASSLGPSSYEQYFGPGTRLTVT.

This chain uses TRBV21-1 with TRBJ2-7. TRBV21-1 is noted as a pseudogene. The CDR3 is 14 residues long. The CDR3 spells CASSIKSCSYEQYF. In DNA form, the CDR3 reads TGTGCCAGCAGCATTAAGTCGTGCTCCTACGAGCAGTACTTC.